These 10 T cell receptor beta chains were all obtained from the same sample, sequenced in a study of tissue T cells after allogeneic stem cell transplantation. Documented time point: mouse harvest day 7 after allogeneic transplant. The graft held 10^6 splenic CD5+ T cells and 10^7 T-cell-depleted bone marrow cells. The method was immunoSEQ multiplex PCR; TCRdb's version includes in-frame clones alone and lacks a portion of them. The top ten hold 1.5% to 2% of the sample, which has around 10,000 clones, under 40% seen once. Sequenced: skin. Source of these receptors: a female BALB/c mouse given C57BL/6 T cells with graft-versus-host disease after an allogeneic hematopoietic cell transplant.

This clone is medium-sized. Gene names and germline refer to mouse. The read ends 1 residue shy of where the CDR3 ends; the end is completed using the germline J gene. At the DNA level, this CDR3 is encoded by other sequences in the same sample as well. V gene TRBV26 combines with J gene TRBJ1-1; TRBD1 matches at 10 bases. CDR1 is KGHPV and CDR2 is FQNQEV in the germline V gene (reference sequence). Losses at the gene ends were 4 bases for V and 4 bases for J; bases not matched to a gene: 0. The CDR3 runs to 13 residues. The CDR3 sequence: CASSRTGGTEVFF. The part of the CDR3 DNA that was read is TGTGCCAGCAGTCGGACAGGGGGCACAGAAGTCTTC.

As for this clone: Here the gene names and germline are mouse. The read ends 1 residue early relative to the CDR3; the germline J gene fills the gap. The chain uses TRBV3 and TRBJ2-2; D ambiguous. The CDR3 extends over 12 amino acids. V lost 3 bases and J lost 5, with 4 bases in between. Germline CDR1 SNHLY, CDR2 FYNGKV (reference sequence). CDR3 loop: CASSFGTGQLYF. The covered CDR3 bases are TGTGCCAGCAGCTTCGGTACCGGGCAGCTCTAC.

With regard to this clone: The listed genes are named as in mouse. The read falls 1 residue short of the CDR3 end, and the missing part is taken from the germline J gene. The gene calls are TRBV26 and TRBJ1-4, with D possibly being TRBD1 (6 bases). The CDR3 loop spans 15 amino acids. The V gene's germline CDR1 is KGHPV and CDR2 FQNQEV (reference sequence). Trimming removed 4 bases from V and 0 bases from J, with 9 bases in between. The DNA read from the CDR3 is TGTGCCAGCAGTCCCGGGACAATTTCCAACGAAAGATTATTT. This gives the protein CASSPGTISNERLF. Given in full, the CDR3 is CASSPGTISNERLFF. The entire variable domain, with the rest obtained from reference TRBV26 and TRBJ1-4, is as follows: NSKVIQTPRYLVKGQGQKAKMRCIPEKGHPVVFWYQQNKNNEFKFLINFQNQEVLQQIDMTEKRFSAECPSNSPCSLEIQSSEAGDSALYLCASSPGTISNERLFFGHGTKLSVL.

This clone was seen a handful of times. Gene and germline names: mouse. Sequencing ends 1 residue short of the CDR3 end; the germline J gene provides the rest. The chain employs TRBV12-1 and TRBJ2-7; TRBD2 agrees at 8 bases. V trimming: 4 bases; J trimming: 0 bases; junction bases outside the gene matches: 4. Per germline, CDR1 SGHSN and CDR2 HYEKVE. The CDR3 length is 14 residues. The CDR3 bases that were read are TGTGCCAGCTCGCGACTGGGGAGCTCCTATGAACAGTAC. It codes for CASSRLGSSYEQY. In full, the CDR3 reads CASSRLGSSYEQYF.

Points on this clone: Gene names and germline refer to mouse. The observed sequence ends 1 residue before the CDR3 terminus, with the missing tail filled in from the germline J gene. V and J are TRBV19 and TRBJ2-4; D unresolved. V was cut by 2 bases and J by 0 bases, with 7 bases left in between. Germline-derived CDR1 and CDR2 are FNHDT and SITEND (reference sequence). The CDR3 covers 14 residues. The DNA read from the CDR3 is TGTGCCAGCAGTATCCGGGTTAGTCAAAACACCTTGTAC. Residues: CASSIRVSQNTLY. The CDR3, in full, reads CASSIRVSQNTLYF.

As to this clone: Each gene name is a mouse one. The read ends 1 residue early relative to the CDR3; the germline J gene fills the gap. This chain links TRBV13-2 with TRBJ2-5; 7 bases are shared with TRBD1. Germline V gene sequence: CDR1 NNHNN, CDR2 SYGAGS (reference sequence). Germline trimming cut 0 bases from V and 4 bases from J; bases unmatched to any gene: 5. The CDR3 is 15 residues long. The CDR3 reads CASGDGRDSKDTQYF. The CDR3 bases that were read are TGTGCCAGCGGTGATGGACGGGACAGTAAAGACACCCAGTAC.

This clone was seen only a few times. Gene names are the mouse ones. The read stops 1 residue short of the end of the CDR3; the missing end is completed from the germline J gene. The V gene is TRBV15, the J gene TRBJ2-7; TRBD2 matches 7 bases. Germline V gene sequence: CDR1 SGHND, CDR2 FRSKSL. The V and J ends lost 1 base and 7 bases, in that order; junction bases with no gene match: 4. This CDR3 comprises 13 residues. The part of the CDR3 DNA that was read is TGTGCCAGCAGTTTAGGACTGGGTCTCGAACAGTAC. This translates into CASSLGLGLEQY. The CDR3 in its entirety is CASSLGLGLEQYF.

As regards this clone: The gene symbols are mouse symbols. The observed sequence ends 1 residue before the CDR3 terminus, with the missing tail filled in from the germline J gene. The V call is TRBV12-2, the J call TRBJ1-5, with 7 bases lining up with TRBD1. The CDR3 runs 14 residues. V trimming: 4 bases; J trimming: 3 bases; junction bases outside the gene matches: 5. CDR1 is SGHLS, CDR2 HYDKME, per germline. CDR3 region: CASSLQGTNQAPLF. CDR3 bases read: TGTGCCAGCTCCCTACAGGGGACCAACCAGGCTCCGCTT.

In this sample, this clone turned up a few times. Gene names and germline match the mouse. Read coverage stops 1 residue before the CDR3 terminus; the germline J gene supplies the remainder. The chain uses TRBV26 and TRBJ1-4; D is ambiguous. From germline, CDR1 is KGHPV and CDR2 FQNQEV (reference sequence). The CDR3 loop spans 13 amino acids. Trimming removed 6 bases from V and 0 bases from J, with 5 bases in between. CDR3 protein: CASRTLSNERLFF. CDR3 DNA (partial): TGTGCCAGCAGGACACTTTCCAACGAAAGATTATTT.

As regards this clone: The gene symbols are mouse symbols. The CDR3 loop reads CASSLAGAVGQLYF. Incomplete CDR3 DNA: TGTGCTAGCAGTTTAGCGGGGGCGGTCGGGCAGCTCTAC. This rearrangement joins TRBV29 to TRBJ2-2; D possibly uses TRBD1 or TRBD2 (6 bases each). The read terminates 1 residue before the CDR3 end, so the remaining end is supplied by the germline J gene. The germline V and J ends were trimmed by 2 bases and 7 bases, with 11 bases remaining between them. CDR3 length: 14 amino acids. The germline gives CDR1 MSHET, CDR2 SYDVDS.